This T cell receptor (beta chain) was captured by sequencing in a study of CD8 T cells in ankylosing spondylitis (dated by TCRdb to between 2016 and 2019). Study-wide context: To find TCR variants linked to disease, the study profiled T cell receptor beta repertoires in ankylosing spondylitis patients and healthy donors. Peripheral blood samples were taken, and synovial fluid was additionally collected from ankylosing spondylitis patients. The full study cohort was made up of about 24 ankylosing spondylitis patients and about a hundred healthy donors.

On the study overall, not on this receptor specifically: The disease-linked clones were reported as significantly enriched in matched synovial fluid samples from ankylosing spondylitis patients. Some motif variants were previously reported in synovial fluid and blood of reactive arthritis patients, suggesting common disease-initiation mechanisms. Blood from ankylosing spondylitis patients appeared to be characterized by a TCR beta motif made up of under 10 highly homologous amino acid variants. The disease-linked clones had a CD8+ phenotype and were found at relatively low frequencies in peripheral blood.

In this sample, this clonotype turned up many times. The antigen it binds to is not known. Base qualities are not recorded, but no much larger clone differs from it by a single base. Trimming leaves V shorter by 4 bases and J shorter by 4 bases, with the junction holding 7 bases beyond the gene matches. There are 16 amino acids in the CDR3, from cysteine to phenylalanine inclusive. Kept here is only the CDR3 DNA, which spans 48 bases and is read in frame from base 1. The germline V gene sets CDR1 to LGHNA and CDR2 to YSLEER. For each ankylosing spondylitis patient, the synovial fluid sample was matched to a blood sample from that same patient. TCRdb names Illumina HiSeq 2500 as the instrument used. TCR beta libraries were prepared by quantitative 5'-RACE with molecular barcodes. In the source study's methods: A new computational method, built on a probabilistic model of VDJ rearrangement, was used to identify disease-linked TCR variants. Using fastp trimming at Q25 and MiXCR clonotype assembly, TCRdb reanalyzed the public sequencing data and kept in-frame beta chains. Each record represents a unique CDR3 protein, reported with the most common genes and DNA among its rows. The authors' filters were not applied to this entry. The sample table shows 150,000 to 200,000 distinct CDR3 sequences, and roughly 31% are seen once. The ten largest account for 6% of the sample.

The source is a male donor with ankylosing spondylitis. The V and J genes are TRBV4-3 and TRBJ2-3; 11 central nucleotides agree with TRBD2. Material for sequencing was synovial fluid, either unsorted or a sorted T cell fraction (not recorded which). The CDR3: CASSPQTSGNSDTQYF. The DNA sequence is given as TGCGCCAGCAGCCCACAGACTAGCGGGAACTCAGATACGCAGTATTTT.